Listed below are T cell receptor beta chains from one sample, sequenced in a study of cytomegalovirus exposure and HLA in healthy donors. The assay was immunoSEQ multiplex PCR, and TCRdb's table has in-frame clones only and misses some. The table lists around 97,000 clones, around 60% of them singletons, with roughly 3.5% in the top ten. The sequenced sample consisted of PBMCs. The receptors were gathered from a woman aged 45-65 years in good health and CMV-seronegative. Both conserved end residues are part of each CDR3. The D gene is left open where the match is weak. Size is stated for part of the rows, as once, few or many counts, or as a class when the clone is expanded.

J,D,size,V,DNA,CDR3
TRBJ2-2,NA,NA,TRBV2,TGTGCCAGCAGTGAAGTCCCCGCGACCGGGGAGCTGTTTTTT,CASSEVPATGELFF
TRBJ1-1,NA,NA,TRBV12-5,TGTGCTAGTTCCCGACAGTCGAACACTGAAGCTTTCTTT,CASSRQSNTEAFF
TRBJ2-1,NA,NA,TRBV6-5,TGTGCCAGCAGTTACGCGTCAGGTGAGCAGTTCTTC,CASSYASGEQFF
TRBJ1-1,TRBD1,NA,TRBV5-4,TGTGCCAGCAGCTGGGGACAGGGCGGTGAAGCTTTCTTT,CASSWGQGGEAFF
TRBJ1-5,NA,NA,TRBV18,TGTGCCAGCCTTGACAGCCCTAATCAGCCCCAGCATTTT,CASLDSPNQPQHF
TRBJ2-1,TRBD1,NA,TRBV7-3,TGTGCCAGCAGCTTAATGGGGACAGGGGTCAATGAGCAGTTCTTC,CASSLMGTGVNEQFF
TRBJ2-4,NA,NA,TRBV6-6,TGTGCCAGCAGAAGCGACAGGTCGGGAGCCAAAAACATTCAGTACTTC,CASRSDRSGAKNIQYF
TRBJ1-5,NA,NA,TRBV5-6,TGTGCCAGCAGCTTGGCAGGGAATCAGCCCCAGCATTTT,CASSLAGNQPQHF
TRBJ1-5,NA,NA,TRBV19,TGTGCCAGTAGTAGAGAGACAGACGTTAGGGGCAATCAGCCCCAGCATTTT,CASSRETDVRGNQPQHF
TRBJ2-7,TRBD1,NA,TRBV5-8,TGTGCCAGCAGCCCCATGGGACAGGCAATCAGCTACGAGCAGTACTTC,CASSPMGQAISYEQYF
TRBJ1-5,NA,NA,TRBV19,TGTGCCAGTAGTATCCAGGACAATCAGCCCCAGCATTTT,CASSIQDNQPQHF
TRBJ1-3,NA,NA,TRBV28,TGTGCCAGCAGTTTGGACACAGCGGGGACGGGAAACACCATATATTTT,CASSLDTAGTGNTIYF
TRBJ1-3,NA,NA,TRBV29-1,TGCAGCGTTGAAGACATCGCAGGTTCCTCTGGAAACACCATATATTTT,CSVEDIAGSSGNTIYF
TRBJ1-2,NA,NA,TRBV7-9,TGTGCCAGCAGCTTAGTAGTCAGGGCCGGCTACACCTTC,CASSLVVRAGYTF
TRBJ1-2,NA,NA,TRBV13,TGTGCCAGCAGCTTTGGGGGCCGGCCAATAAGCATCGGGGACTATGGCTACACCTTC,CASSFGGRPISIGDYGYTF
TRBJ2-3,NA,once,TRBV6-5,TGTGCCGGCAGTACCCCCTCGGCGCAGTATTTT,CAGSTPSAQYF
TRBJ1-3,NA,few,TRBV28,TGTGCCAGCAGCTTGGAGGGATACTCTGGAAACACCATATATTTT,CASSLEGYSGNTIYF
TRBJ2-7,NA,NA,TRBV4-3,TGCGCCAGCAGCCAAGACCAGGGTTCGATCTACGAGCAGTACTTC,CASSQDQGSIYEQYF
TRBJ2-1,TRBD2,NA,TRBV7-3,TGTGCCAGCAGCTCGACTAGCGGACCCTACAATGAGCAGTTCTTC,CASSSTSGPYNEQFF
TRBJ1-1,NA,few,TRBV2,TGTGCCAGCAGATGGGGGGACACTGAAGCTTTCTTT,CASRWGDTEAFF
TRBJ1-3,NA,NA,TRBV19,TGTGCCAGTAGCCTCGGGTTTAATGGAAACACCATATATTTT,CASSLGFNGNTIYF
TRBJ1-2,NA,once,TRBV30,TGTGCCTGGAGTGTACAGGGCGGATTCTATGGCTACACCTTC,CAWSVQGGFYGYTF
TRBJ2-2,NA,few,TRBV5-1,TGCGCCAGCAGCTTCCGACAGACCGGGGAGCTGTTTTTT,CASSFRQTGELFF
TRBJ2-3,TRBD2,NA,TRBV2,TGTGCCAGCAGACTTACTAGCGGGAGTACAGATACGCAGTATTTT,CASRLTSGSTDTQYF
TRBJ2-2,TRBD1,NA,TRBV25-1,TGTGCCAGCAGGGCGGGCAGGGGGATTCCCGGGGAGCTGTTTTTT,CASRAGRGIPGELFF
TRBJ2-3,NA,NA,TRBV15,TGTGCCACCAGCAGAACTCAGGACTCGACAGATACGCAGTATTTT,CATSRTQDSTDTQYF
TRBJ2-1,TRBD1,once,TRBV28,TGTGCCAGCAGTGCCCGGGACAGGTACAATGAGCAGTTCTTC,CASSARDRYNEQFF
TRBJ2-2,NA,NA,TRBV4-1,TGCGCCAGCAGCCAAGGGGCCTTCAACACCGGGGAGCTGTTTTTT,CASSQGAFNTGELFF
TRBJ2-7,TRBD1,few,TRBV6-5,TGTGCCAGCAGAGACCTCGCGAGGGGGCCCTACGAGCAGTACTTC,CASRDLARGPYEQYF
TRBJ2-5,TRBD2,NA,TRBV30,TGTGCCTGGAGGAGCCCTTTAGCGGGGGGGACAGGAGAGACCCAGTACTTC,CAWRSPLAGGTGETQYF
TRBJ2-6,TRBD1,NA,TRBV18,TGTGCCAGCTCACCACTCACAGGACAGGCCTTCTCTGGGGCCAACGTCCTGACTTTC,CASSPLTGQAFSGANVLTF
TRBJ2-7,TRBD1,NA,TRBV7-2,TGTGCCAGCAGCTTACTCGGACAGGGGGCCTACGAGCAGTACTTC,CASSLLGQGAYEQYF
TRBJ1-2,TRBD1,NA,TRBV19,TGTGCCAGTACTGAACTGGACAGGGGCGCCATTGGTGGCTACACCTTC,CASTELDRGAIGGYTF
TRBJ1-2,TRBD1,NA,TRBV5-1,TGCGCCAGCAGCAACGCCTTTACAGGGGTCTATGGCTACACCTTC,CASSNAFTGVYGYTF
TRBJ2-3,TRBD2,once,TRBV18,TGTGCCAGCTCAATAGCGGGGGGATCCACAGATACGCAGTATTTT,CASSIAGGSTDTQYF
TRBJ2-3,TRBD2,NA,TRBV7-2,TGTGCCAGCAGCTCAGGACTAGTTCATGGCACAGATACGCAGTATTTT,CASSSGLVHGTDTQYF
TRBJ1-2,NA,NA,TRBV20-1,TGCAGTCCCCTAGGGGCCTATGGCTACACCTTC,CSPLGAYGYTF
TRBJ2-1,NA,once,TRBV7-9,TGTGCCAGCAGCCCGGGCCGGGGGTCCTACAATGAGCAGTTCTTC,CASSPGRGSYNEQFF
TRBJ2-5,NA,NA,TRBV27,TGTGCCAGCAGTTCTCCTATTCCGGGGGAGACCCAGTACTTC,CASSSPIPGETQYF
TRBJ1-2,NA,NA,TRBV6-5,TGTGCCAGCATGGGCGGGACCTCTTCTGGCTACACCTTC,CASMGGTSSGYTF
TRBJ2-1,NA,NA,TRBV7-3,TGTGCCAGCAGCTTCCCAGGGGCGGGTGAGCAGTTCTTC,CASSFPGAGEQFF
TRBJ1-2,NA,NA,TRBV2,TGTGCCAGCATGAGGGCAGACTATGGCTACACCTTC,CASMRADYGYTF
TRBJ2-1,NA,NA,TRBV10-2,TGCGCCAGCTCCAAAGTCGGGATCTCATACGATGAGCAGTTCTTC,CASSKVGISYDEQFF
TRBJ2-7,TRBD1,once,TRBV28,TGTGCCAGCAGTCCTTGGACAGGGACCTCCTACGAGCAGTACTTC,CASSPWTGTSYEQYF
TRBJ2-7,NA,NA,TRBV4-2,TGTGCCAGCAGCCACCGCACCGGGACATATCTCTACGAGCAGTACTTC,CASSHRTGTYLYEQYF
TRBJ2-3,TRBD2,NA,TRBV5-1,TGCGCCAGCAGCTCAATAGCGGGCAACACAGATACGCAGTATTTT,CASSSIAGNTDTQYF
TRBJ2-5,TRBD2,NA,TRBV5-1,TGCGCCAGCAGCCTCCAGGGACTAGGTGAAGAGACCCAGTACTTC,CASSLQGLGEETQYF
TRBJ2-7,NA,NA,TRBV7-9,TGTGCCAGCAGCTTAGAAGCGCGTCCACCCTACGAGCAGTACTTC,CASSLEARPPYEQYF
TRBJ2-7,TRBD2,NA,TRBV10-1,TGCGCCAGCAGTGAGCGGAGCGGGAGGAGCTCCTACGAGCAGTACTTC,CASSERSGRSSYEQYF
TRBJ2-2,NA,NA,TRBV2,TGTGCCAGCAGTGAACCCCTATACGTGACGGGACTTGAAACCGGGGAGCTGTTTTTT,CASSEPLYVTGLETGELFF
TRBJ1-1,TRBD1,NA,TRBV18,TGTGCCAGCTCACCACCATCGACAGGGTTAGAAGCTTTCTTT,CASSPPSTGLEAFF
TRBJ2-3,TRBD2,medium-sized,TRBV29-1,TGCAGCGTTGAGGGTAGCGGGGCTTACAGCACAGATACGCAGTATTTT,CSVEGSGAYSTDTQYF